The source of this T cell receptor beta chain is a study of graft-versus-host responses after intestinal transplantation. Study results and limitations: Recipient-marrow GvH clones were detected, some having first appeared in ileum or blood.

Sequencing used immunoSEQ multiplex PCR; TCRdb keeps in-frame clones, though not all of them. The sample contains fewer than 20,000 clones, 33% of which appear only once. The CDR3 is 12 residues long. Trimming stripped 1 base from V and 11 bases from J, with 12 bases between. Germline V gene sequence: CDR1 GTSNPN, CDR2 SVGIG (reference sequence). The chain recombines TRBV30 with TRBJ1-3; possibly TRBD1 for D (5 bases). This TCR came from a human patient who received an intestinal transplant. The starting material was alloreactive CD4+ T cells from a mixed lymphocyte reaction culture, obtained before intestinal transplant. Specified subset: CFSE-low proliferating T cells sorted from roughly 6-day pre-transplant mixed lymphocyte reaction (GvH or HvG direction). Here the CDR3 DNA reads TGTGCCTGGAGTGGGGGCGGGGCCTCCATATATTTT. This gives the protein CAWSGGGASIYF.